The sequence of this TCR beta chain was determined in a study of spatial heterogeneity in lung cancer. Study-level background: Each time, sequencing found more beta-chain sequences than alpha-chain sequences.

The time point was: sample taken at primary tumor resection. Tumor, nontumor lung or frozen PBMC supplied whole RNA, sequenced without sorting. Around 70 TRACERx patients with early, untreated non-small cell lung cancer donated samples. This clonotype was counted between two and nine times. CDR1 is DFQATT and CDR2 is SNEGSKA in the germline V gene (reference sequence). V lost 6 bases, J lost 0 bases, and 6 bases stayed unmatched. This CDR3 spans 14 amino acids. A unique molecular identifier was attached to every TCR cDNA molecule. TCRdb called the 5' RACE reads again in MiXCR, with one record for every CDR3 protein. This repertoire shows tens of thousands of distinct CDR3 sequences, around 8.2% found once; its top ten account for about 15%.

Sequenced material: PBMCs, taken at surgery. The receptor was isolated from a female donor with early-stage non-small cell lung cancer. This chain uses TRBV20-1 with TRBJ2-3; 7 bases are a match to TRBD2. The CDR3 spells CSASGEGSTDTQYF. In DNA, the CDR3 is TGCAGTGCCTCTGGGGAGGGTAGCACAGATACGCAGTATTTT.